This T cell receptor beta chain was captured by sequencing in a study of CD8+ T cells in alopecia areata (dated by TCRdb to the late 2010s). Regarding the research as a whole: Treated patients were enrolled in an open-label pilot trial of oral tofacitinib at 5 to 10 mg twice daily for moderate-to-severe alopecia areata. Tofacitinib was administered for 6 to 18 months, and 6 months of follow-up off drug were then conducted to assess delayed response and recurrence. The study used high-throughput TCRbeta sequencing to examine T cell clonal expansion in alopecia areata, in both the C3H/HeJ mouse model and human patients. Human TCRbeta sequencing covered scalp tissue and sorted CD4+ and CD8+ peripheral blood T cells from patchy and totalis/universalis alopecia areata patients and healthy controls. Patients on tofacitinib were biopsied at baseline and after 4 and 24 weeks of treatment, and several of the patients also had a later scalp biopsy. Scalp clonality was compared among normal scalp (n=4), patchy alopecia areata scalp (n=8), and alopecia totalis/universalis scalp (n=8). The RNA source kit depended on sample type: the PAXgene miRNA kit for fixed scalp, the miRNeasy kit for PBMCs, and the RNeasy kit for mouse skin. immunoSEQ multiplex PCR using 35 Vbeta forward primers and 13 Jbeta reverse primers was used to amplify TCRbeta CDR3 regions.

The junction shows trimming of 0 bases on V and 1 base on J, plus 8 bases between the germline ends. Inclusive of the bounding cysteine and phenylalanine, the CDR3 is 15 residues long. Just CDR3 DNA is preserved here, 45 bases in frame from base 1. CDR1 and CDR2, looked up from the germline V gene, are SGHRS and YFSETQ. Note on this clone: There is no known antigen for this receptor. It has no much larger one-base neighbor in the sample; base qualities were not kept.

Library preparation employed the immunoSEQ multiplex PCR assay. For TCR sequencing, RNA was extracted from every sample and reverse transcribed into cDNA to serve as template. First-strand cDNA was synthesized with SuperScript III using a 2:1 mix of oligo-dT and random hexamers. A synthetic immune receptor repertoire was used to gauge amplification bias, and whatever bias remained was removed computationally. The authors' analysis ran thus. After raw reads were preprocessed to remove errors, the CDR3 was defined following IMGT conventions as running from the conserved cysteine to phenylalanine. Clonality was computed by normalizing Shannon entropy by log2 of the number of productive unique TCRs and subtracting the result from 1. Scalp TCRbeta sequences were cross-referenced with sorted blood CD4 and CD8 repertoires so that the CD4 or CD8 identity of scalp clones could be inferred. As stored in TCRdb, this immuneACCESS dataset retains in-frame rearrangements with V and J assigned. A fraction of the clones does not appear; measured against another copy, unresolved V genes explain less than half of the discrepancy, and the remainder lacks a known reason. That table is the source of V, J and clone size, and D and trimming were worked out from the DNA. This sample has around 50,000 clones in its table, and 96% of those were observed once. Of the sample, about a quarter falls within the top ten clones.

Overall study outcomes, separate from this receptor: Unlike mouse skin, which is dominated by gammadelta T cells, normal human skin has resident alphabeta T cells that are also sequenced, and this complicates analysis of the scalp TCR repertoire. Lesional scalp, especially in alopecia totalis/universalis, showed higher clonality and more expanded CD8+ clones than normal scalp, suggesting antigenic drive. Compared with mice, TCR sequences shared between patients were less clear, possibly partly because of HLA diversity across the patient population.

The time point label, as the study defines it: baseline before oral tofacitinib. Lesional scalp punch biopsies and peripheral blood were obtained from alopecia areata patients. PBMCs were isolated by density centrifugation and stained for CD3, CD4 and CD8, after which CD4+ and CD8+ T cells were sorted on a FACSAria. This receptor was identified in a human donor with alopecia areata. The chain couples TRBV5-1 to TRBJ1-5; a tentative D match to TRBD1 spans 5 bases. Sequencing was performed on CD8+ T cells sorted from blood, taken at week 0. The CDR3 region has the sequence CASSLDGGSNQPQHF. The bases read TGCGCCAGCAGCTTGGATGGGGGAAGCAATCAGCCCCAGCATTTT.